The next 13 T cell receptor beta chains were all read from a single sample in a study of T cells in Graves' hyperthyroidism and ophthalmopathy. TCR beta CDR3 sequences were amplified from RNA transcripts. HTBI primers were the set used in a first-round RT-PCR of the TCR CDR3. TCRdb re-derived calls from the multiplex PCR reads in MiXCR, one entry per CDR3 protein. The sample contains 500,000 to 600,000 distinct CDR3 sequences, 46% of which appear only once. The specimen was peripheral blood or thyroid tissue (not recorded which). The receptors shown here come from a woman aged 18-29 years with Graves' hyperthyroidism.

The chain employs TRBV12-3 or TRBV12-4 and TRBJ2-7, with D maybe TRBD2 (5 bases). Trimming removed 6 bases at V and 4 bases at J, with 16 bases between. The CDR3 length is 14 residues. This chain's CDR3 is CASSPAAGAYEQYF. DNA of the CDR3: TGTGCCAGCAGCCCGGCCGCGGGTGCTTACGAGCAGTACTTC.

This clonotype was seen a few times. The J gene is TRBJ2-7, the V gene TRBV5-6, with 7 bases fitting TRBD2. Germline V gene data show CDR1 as SGHDT and CDR2 as YYEEEE. The CDR3 is 14 amino acids. Germline trimming cut 2 bases from V and 3 bases from J; bases unmatched to any gene: 5. The CDR3 region has the DNA TGTGCCAGCAGCTTATACCGGGACTACTACGAGCAGTACTTC. It specifies CASSLYRDYYEQYF.

This clonotype was detected many times. The chain combines TRBV7-2 with TRBJ2-7, with D possibly TRBD1 on 5 matching bases. Looked up from germline, CDR1 is SGHTA and CDR2 is FQGNSA. Trimming took off 5 bases at V and 3 bases at J, with 20 bases between the two ends. The CDR3 contains 16 residues. The CDR3 coding sequence is TGTGCCAGCAGCACAACCGGTCGACAGATGAGCTACGAGCAGTACTTC. It is translated as CASSTTGRQMSYEQYF.

This clonotype was seen repeatedly, ten times or more. The chain employs TRBV20-1 and TRBJ1-6; perhaps TRBD1 as D (6 bases). From germline, CDR1 is DFQATT and CDR2 SNEGSKA (reference sequence). V lost 5 bases and J 18 bases, leaving 26 bases between the germline ends. CDR3 length equals 14 residues. The CDR3 is CSALRGAGRALRHF. The CDR3 coding sequence is TGCAGTGCTTTACGGGGGGCGGGTAGGGCCCTCCGCCACTTT.

A note on this clonotype: A much larger clone lies a single base off, so this may be a read error. The CDR3 carries no conserved terminal phenylalanine or tryptophan, so it likely arises from a read error. The genes are TRBV11-2 and TRBJ2-7; D not resolved. Germline values: CDR1 SGHAT, CDR2 FQNNGV. The V gene lost 5 bases and the J gene lost 3 bases, with 14 bases spanning the gap. This CDR3 contains 14 residues. The CDR3 sequence: CASSPLRYSYEQYL. In nucleotides, the CDR3 is TGTGCCAGCAGCCCCCTCCGTTACAGCTACGAGCAGTACCTC.

The chain joins TRBV25-1 to TRBJ1-1; D is ambiguous. Germline values: CDR1 MGHDK, CDR2 SYGVNS. There are 14 residues in the CDR3. Trimming took off 8 bases at V and 0 bases at J, with 13 bases between the two ends. The CDR3 DNA follows: TGTGCCAGCGTTGTACGTCAGATGAACACTGAAGCTTTCTTT. This codes for CASVVRQMNTEAFF.

For this clonotype: A much larger clone differs from this one at a single base, so this may be a read error. The chain couples TRBV29-1 to TRBJ2-7, with 7 bases identical to TRBD1. CDR3 size: 17 residues. The V gene's germline CDR1 is SQVTM and CDR2 ANQGSEA. The CDR3 sequence is CSVEGTGPNRNRYELYF. CDR3 coding DNA: TGCAGCGTTGAAGGGACAGGCCCAAATAGGAATCGGTACGAGCTGTACTTC.

This clonotype was found many times. This rearrangement joins TRBV4-1 to TRBJ1-5, with D uncertain. V was cut by 1 base and J by 7 bases, with 14 bases left in between. There are 15 residues in the CDR3. Germline CDR1 is MGHRA and CDR2 is YSYEKL. The CDR3 DNA reads as TGCGCCAGCAGCCAAGGATTAGGGTCGGGGCAGCCCCAGCATTTT. Residues: CASSQGLGSGQPQHF.

The chain employs TRBV11-2 and TRBJ2-7, with D hard to call. With 0 bases removed from V and 2 bases from J, the gap between germline ends came to 8 bases. Germline V gene sequence: CDR1 SGHAT, CDR2 FQNNGV. The CDR3 has 14 residues. The DNA for the CDR3 is TGTGCCAGCAGCTTAGAATCCGCACCCTACGAGCAGTACTTC. Translation: CASSLESAPYEQYF.

This chain links TRBV2 with TRBJ1-6, with 10 bases fitting TRBD1. Per the germline V gene, CDR1 is SNHLY and CDR2 is FYNNEI. Unmatched junction bases numbered 9, after V lost 7 bases and J lost 6 bases. The CDR3 extends over 16 amino acids. CDR3 nucleotide sequence: TGTGCCAGCAACCCGGGACAGGGGAAAGCTAATTCACCCCTCCACTTT. Protein product: CASNPGQGKANSPLHF. The complete variable domain, with remaining parts taken from reference TRBV2 and TRBJ1-6, reads EPEVTQTPSHQVTQMGQEVILRCVPISNHLYFYWYRQILGQKVEFLVSFYNNEISEKSEIFDDQFSVERPDGSNFTLKIRSTKLEDSAMYFCASNPGQGKANSPLHFGNGTRLTVT.

This clonotype is a singleton in its sample. The chain employs TRBV19 and TRBJ1-5; D ambiguous. Per germline, CDR1 LNHDA and CDR2 SQIVND (reference sequence). V was shortened by 5 bases and J by 3 bases, with 14 bases between the two germline ends. The CDR3 extends over 15 amino acids. In DNA form, the CDR3 reads TGTGCCAGTAGTGTGTCCCGAAGGAACAATCAGCCCCAGCATTTT. Its translation is CASSVSRRNNQPQHF.

This clonotype has just a few counts. The chain joins TRBV20-1 to TRBJ1-6; D gene uncertain. This CDR3 is 14 amino acids long. CDR1 is DFQATT, CDR2 SNEGSKA, per germline (reference sequence). V was pared by 3 bases and J by 0 bases, with 6 bases between. As DNA, the CDR3 is TGCAGTGCTAGCCCAAGCTCCTATAATTCACCCCTCCACTTT. Translation gives CSASPSSYNSPLHF.

Ten or more counts support this clonotype. V and J are TRBV5-8 and TRBJ1-5, with D tentatively TRBD1 (5 bases). Trimming left V 0 bases short and J 7 bases short, with 14 bases between. In germline, CDR1 is SGHTS, CDR2 YDEGEE. The CDR3 is 15 residues long. The CDR3 reads CASSLDWDGKQPQHF. Here the CDR3 DNA reads TGTGCCAGCAGCTTGGATTGGGACGGGAAGCAGCCCCAGCATTTT.